This TCR beta chain was identified in a study of T-cell memory formation after mild COVID-19. This clonotype appeared a few times. Antigen specificity is unknown. The germline gives CDR1 SGHTA, CDR2 FQGNSA. Between the trimmed V and J ends, which lost 5 bases and 5 bases, there was a span of 7 bases. The CDR3 sequence is 12 residues long. 5'RACE with constant-segment primers yielded barcoded, UMI-tagged TCR alpha and TCR beta cDNA libraries. TCRdb re-derived calls from the 5' RACE reads in MiXCR, one entry per CDR3 protein. The sample holds roughly 600,000 distinct CDR3 sequences, about a sixth seen once. Study-wide results and caveats: A balance of CD4 and CD8 characterized clones contracting day 15 to 85, whereas later expanders leaned CD4+. Shrinking CD4+ clones resided mostly in CM and EM, and CD8+ ones in EMRA. That cross-reactive memory joined was suggested by some responding clones appearing in pre-infection memory.

Sequenced: PBMCs or a T cell subset sorted from them (not recorded which). The sequence came from an adult woman who had mild COVID-19 (a few samples of this study predate the infection). Cell type and time point are not known. The chain joins TRBV7-2 to TRBJ1-5; no clear D gene. CDR3 amino acids: CASSLHDQPQHF. For the CDR3, the DNA is TGTGCCAGCAGCCTCCATGATCAGCCCCAGCATTTT. Based on the CDR3 plus reference TRBV7-2 and TRBJ1-5, the full variable domain is GAGVSQSPSNKVTEKGKDVELRCDPISGHTALYWYRQSLGQGLEFLIYFQGNSAPDKSGLPSDRFSAERTGGSVSTLTIQRTQQEDSAVYLCASSLHDQPQHFGDGTRLSIL.